This T cell receptor (beta chain) was captured by sequencing in a study of CD8+CD57+ T cells in acquired aplastic anemia. This clonotype came up once. It was genomic DNA that served as the template for profiling TCR beta VDJ and CDR3. One entry per CDR3 protein results from TCRdb running MiXCR on the reads. The sample lists about 180,000 distinct CDR3 sequences; roughly 50% were seen once. Germline CDR1 reads LGHDT; CDR2 reads YNNKEL (reference sequence). The V and J ends lost 6 bases and 8 bases respectively, with 21 bases between them. This CDR3 is built from 15 residues. Patients chosen for sequencing had shown CD8+CD57+ cell expansion by flow cytometry. Every patient had severe acquired aplastic anemia.

The sequenced material came from sorted CD4+, CD8+, or CD8+CD57+ T cells (not recorded which) from PBMCs. V gene TRBV3-1 combines with J gene TRBJ2-3; D is ambiguous. The sequence derives from a human donor with aplastic anemia. The CDR3 here is CASRPGLKVIGTQYF. The CDR3 bases are TGTGCCAGCAGACCCGGGCTCAAAGTGATAGGTACGCAGTATTTT.